This T cell receptor beta chain is drawn from a study of T cells after yellow fever vaccination. Background on the study: Those fractions that held only low numbers of cells were prepared using the SMART-Seq v4 Ultra Low Input RNA kit. General observations from the study: In post-booster samples, most primary-vaccination clones reappeared (just under 97% CD4, roughly 88% CD8).

The V and J ends lost 6 bases and 0 bases respectively, with 16 bases between them. The CDR3 has 15 residues. CDR1 and CDR2 from the germline V gene are DFQATT and SNEGSKA (reference sequence). Making TCR cDNA involved 5'RACE template switching, which added UMIs and a universal primer site. A single record per CDR3 protein comes from TCRdb applying MiXCR to the 5' RACE reads. The sample records 610,000 or so distinct CDR3 sequences, roughly an eighth being singletons. In the case of this clonotype: What it recognizes is unknown.

This clonotype originated in a man aged 25 to 40 who received the YFV17D yellow fever vaccine. The specimen comprised PBMCs, sampled on the day of the yellow fever booster vaccination. This chain connects TRBV20-1 to TRBJ2-3; D call uncertain. CDR3 loop: CSARNLQDSTDTQYF. The CDR3 DNA reads TGCAGTGCCAGAAATTTGCAGGATAGCACAGATACGCAGTATTTT.